The 24 T cell receptor beta chains in this list originate from one sample, sequenced in a study of shared clonotypes between healthy human individuals. Sequenced by immunoSEQ multiplex PCR; TCRdb stores in-frame clones only, minus some. Here the sample spans about 230,000 clones, 65% being singletons. What was sequenced was memory CD4+ T cells sorted from blood. As for subset: CD45RA-negative fraction. These receptors were taken from a man aged 25-40 years in good health.

DNA for the CDR3: TGCGCCAGCAGTGAGACACTAGCGGGGCTGAACACCGGGGAGCTGTTTTTT. As protein: CASSETLAGLNTGELFF. The chain has TRBV10-1 and TRBJ2-2; 10 nucleotides agree with TRBD2. J lost 1 base, V lost 2 bases, and 4 bases had no gene match. Germline V lookup: CDR1 WNHNN, CDR2 SYGVQD (reference sequence). The length of the CDR3 is 17 residues.

This clone has a handful of counts. The J gene is TRBJ1-1, the V gene TRBV7-9; the match to TRBD1 covers 9 bases. The CDR3 has 15 amino acids. Germline V gene lookup returns CDR1 SEHNR and CDR2 FQNEAQ (reference sequence). V gave up 3 bases and J gave up 4 bases; unmatched junction bases: 6. For the CDR3, the DNA is TGTGCCAGCAGCTTTACAGGGGGCGCGGGCACTGAAGCTTTCTTT. Amino acids: CASSFTGGAGTEAFF. Full variable domain (remainder filled in from reference TRBV7-9 and TRBJ1-1): DTGVSQNPRHKITKRGQNVTFRCDPISEHNRLYWYRQTLGQGPEFLTYFQNEAQLEKSRLLSDRFSAERPKGSFSTLEIQRTEQGDSAMYLCASSFTGGAGTEAFFGQGTRLTVV.

The V and J genes are TRBV7-6 and TRBJ2-3; 14 bases agree with TRBD2. Germline V CDR1 and CDR2: SGHVS, FNYEAQ. V dropped 1 base and J dropped 5; count of bases not matched to a gene: 2. This CDR3 has 16 residues. The CDR3 region has the DNA TGTGCCAGCAGCTTAGAGACTAGCGGGAGGGAAGATACGCAGTATTTT. Translation gives CASSLETSGREDTQYF.

The V gene is TRBV11-1, the J gene TRBJ2-2, with 7 positions matching TRBD1. Trimming at V came to 2 bases and at J to 6 bases, leaving 6 bases not matched to a gene. CDR1 is SGHAT, CDR2 FQDESV, per germline (reference sequence). CDR3 length: 15 residues. CDR3 amino acids: CASSLRGRQPGELFF. Written as DNA, the CDR3 is TGTGCCAGCAGCTTAAGGGGGCGCCAACCCGGGGAGCTGTTTTTT.

The chain combines TRBV10-1 with TRBJ2-1; D not certain. Between the trimmed V and J ends, which lost 3 bases and 5 bases, there was a span of 8 bases. The CDR3 has 13 residues. Per the germline V gene, CDR1 is WNHNN and CDR2 is SYGVQD (reference sequence). The DNA of the CDR3 is TGCGCCAGCAGTGACCTGCAGAACAATGAGCAGTTCTTC. Amino acids: CASSDLQNNEQFF.

V and J are TRBV5-1 and TRBJ2-1, with TRBD2 matching 8 bases. The CDR3 is made up of 15 amino acids. V lost 1 base and J lost 4; bases outside the gene matches: 4. Germline CDR1 is SGHRS and CDR2 is YFSETQ. The CDR3 sequence is CASSLTSGTYNEQFF. The CDR3 DNA sequence: TGCGCCAGCAGCTTGACTAGCGGTACTTACAATGAGCAGTTCTTC.

Concerning this clone: One end of the junction varies from germline; a read error may be responsible. V is TRBV5-5 and J is TRBJ1-2; D is uncertain. CDR3 length: 13 amino acids. Germline CDR1 is SGHKS and CDR2 is YYEKEE (reference sequence). In DNA, the CDR3 is TGCGCCAGCAGCCATAAAGGAGCGGATGGCTACACCTTC. Its translation: CASSHKGADGYTF.

The V call is TRBV30, the J call TRBJ2-2, with 7 bases that match TRBD2. Losses at the gene ends were 5 bases for V and 3 bases for J; bases not matched to a gene: 9. Germline V gene lookup returns CDR1 GTSNPN and CDR2 SVGIG (reference sequence). The CDR3 contains 15 residues. CDR3 protein: CAWGLGLGDTGELFF. The CDR3 coding sequence is TGTGCCTGGGGACTAGGACTGGGCGACACCGGGGAGCTGTTTTTT.

Note on this clone: This sequence may be a read error, since a much larger clone differs from it by one base. V is TRBV7-8 and J is TRBJ2-7; D is undetermined. The germline gives CDR1 SGHVS, CDR2 FQNEAQ. Trimming shortened V by 1 base and J by 0 bases, and 4 bases separated the two germline ends. The CDR3 is 13 amino acids. CDR3 loop: CASSLGASYEQYF. The CDR3 DNA sequence: TGTGCCAGCAGCTTAGGCGCCTCCTACGAGCAGTACTTC. Full variable domain (missing parts from reference TRBV7-8 and TRBJ2-7): GAGVSQSPRYKVAKRGQDVALRCDPISGHVSLFWYQQALGQGPEFLTYFQNEAQLDKSGLPSDRFFAERPEGSVSTLKIQRTQQEDSAVYLCASSLGASYEQYFGPGTRLTVT.

The chain couples TRBV18 to TRBJ2-1, with 12 bases that match TRBD2. CDR1 and CDR2 from the germline V gene are KGHSH and LQKENI. The CDR3 runs 17 residues. After removal of 6 bases from V and 4 bases from J, the junction contained 10 bases not matched to a gene. This CDR3 is CASSRLAGEAGYNEQFF. The CDR3 DNA is TGTGCCAGCTCGAGACTAGCGGGAGAAGCGGGGTACAATGAGCAGTTCTTC.

This clone came up a few times. The rearrangement joins TRBV7-2 to TRBJ2-7, with D perhaps matching TRBD2 (5 bases). This CDR3 has 13 residues. V was clipped by 5 bases and J by 2 bases, with 10 bases between them. Germline V lookup: CDR1 SGHTA, CDR2 FQGNSA. CDR3 in DNA: TGTGCCAGCAGCCCGGACTGGACCTACGAGCAGTACTTC. Protein sequence: CASSPDWTYEQYF. Full variable domain (missing parts from reference TRBV7-2 and TRBJ2-7): GAGVSQSPSNKVTEKGKDVELRCDPISGHTALYWYRQSLGQGLEFLIYFQGNSAPDKSGLPSDRFSAERTGGSVSTLTIQRTQQEDSAVYLCASSPDWTYEQYFGPGTRLTVT.

The chain is built from TRBV27 and TRBJ1-1; D is unresolved. In germline, CDR1 is MNHEY, CDR2 SMNVEV (reference sequence). V dropped 6 bases and J dropped 1 base, with 9 bases sitting between them. The CDR3 runs 13 residues. The DNA for the CDR3 is TGTGCCAGCAGGGGCGCCTGGAACACTGAAGCTTTCTTT. As protein: CASRGAWNTEAFF.

The V call is TRBV19, the J call TRBJ2-3; D call uncertain. V was cut by 6 bases and J by 6 bases, with 10 bases left in between. CDR1 and CDR2 from the germline V gene are LNHDA and SQIVND (reference sequence). The CDR3 length is 12 residues. The CDR3 sequence: CASSALGDTQYF. CDR3 nucleotide sequence: TGTGCCAGTAGCGCCCTGGGGGATACGCAGTATTTT. Filled out from reference TRBV19 and TRBJ2-3, the complete variable domain reads DGGITQSPKYLFRKEGQNVTLSCEQNLNHDAMYWYRQDPGQGLRLIYYSQIVNDFQKGDIAEGYSVSREKKESFPLTVTSAQKNPTAFYLCASSALGDTQYFGPGTRLTVL.

The gene calls are TRBV10-1 and TRBJ2-1; D ambiguous. V gave up 0 bases and J gave up 5 bases, with 5 bases separating them. In germline, CDR1 is WNHNN, CDR2 SYGVQD (reference sequence). This CDR3 is built from 13 residues. CDR3 nucleotides: TGCGCCAGCAGTGAGTCTTGGGACAATGAGCAGTTCTTC. This sequence encodes CASSESWDNEQFF.

The chain employs TRBV28 and TRBJ1-1; D is unresolved. CDR3 size: 12 residues. Germline CDR1 MDHEN, CDR2 SYDVKM. V was shortened by 5 bases and J by 7 bases, with 11 bases between the two germline ends. This CDR3 is CASSLKHIEAFF. The CDR3 DNA follows: TGTGCCAGCAGTCTGAAACACATTGAAGCTTTCTTT. The full variable domain, completed using reference TRBV28 and TRBJ1-1, is DVKVTQSSRYLVKRTGEKVFLECVQDMDHENMFWYRQDPGLGLRLIYFSYDVKMKEKGDIPEGYSVSREKKERFSLILESASTNQTSMYLCASSLKHIEAFFGQGTRLTVV.

The chain employs TRBV12-5 and TRBJ2-7; D not resolved. Germline CDR1 is LGHNT and CDR2 is FRNRAP. The CDR3 has 14 amino acids. Trimming removed 0 bases from V and 7 bases from J, with 13 bases in between. The chain's CDR3 is CASGLVIYPREQYF. The CDR3, as DNA: TGTGCTAGTGGTTTGGTAATATACCCTCGTGAGCAGTACTTC.

The CDR3 DNA reads TGCGCCAGCAGCCAAGACCCCCCCGGAGGGGCTGGAAACACCATATATTTT. Its translation: CASSQDPPGGAGNTIYF. The chain couples TRBV4-1 to TRBJ1-3; TRBD1 is a possible D gene (5 bases). CDR1 and CDR2 (germline): MGHRA, YSYEKL. The CDR3 is 17 amino acids. The V end lost 0 bases, the J end lost 2 bases, and 14 bases lay between the germline ends.

V is TRBV25-1 and J is TRBJ2-5, with TRBD2 as a possible D gene (6 bases). Germline CDR1 reads MGHDK; CDR2 reads SYGVNS. V lost 1 base and J 5 bases, leaving 17 bases between the germline ends. The CDR3 loop spans 16 amino acids. Here the CDR3 reads CASSESRETLWETQYF. The CDR3 DNA sequence: TGTGCCAGCAGTGAATCACGGGAGACCCTCTGGGAGACCCAGTACTTC.

The chain employs TRBV2 and TRBJ2-7; 7 bases line up with TRBD1. Germline assignment: CDR1 SNHLY and CDR2 FYNNEI. Trimming removed 5 bases from V and 7 bases from J; junction bases left unmatched: 5. This CDR3 comprises 12 residues. CDR3 sequence reads: CASSRDSGEQYF. The CDR3 DNA reads as TGTGCCAGCAGTCGGGACAGTGGAGAGCAGTACTTC.

The chain employs TRBV28 and TRBJ2-7; a possible D gene is TRBD2 (5 bases). CDR3 length: 12 amino acids. Germline V gives CDR1 MDHEN, CDR2 SYDVKM. The V end lost 2 bases, the J end lost 7 bases, and 9 bases lay between the germline ends. The CDR3: CASSLPRGEQYF. Here the CDR3 DNA reads TGTGCCAGCAGTTTACCCCGGGGTGAGCAGTACTTC.

The chain couples TRBV6-1 to TRBJ1-2, with 7 bases matching TRBD1. CDR1 is MNHNS, CDR2 SASEGT, per germline. After removal of 6 bases from V and 4 bases from J, the junction contained 11 bases not matched to a gene. The CDR3 runs to 15 residues. CDR3 DNA: TGTGCCAGCAGCGGGACAGTCATGCGTAGCTATGGCTACACCTTC. Amino acid sequence: CASSGTVMRSYGYTF.

J is TRBJ2-6 and V is TRBV5-1; no firm D call. CDR1 is SGHRS and CDR2 is YFSETQ in the germline V gene. There are 15 residues in the CDR3. The germline V and J ends were trimmed by 4 bases and 0 bases, with 8 bases remaining between them. DNA for the CDR3: TGCGCCAGCAGCCTGGGCGACTCTGGGGCCAACGTCCTGACTTTC. Its protein is CASSLGDSGANVLTF.

The chain is built from TRBV5-1 and TRBJ1-1, with no clear D. Trimming took off 3 bases at V and 4 bases at J, with 10 bases between the two ends. In germline, CDR1 is SGHRS, CDR2 YFSETQ. The CDR3 has 13 residues. The CDR3 is CASSSDFSTEAFF. CDR3 bases: TGCGCCAGCAGCTCCGACTTTAGCACTGAAGCTTTCTTT.

The chain combines TRBV2 with TRBJ2-2, with 7 nucleotides matching TRBD2. V lost 3 bases, J lost 8 bases, and 9 bases stayed unmatched. CDR3 length: 15 amino acids. The V gene's germline CDR1 is SNHLY and CDR2 FYNNEI. As DNA, the CDR3 is TGTGCCAGCAGTGATTACCGGACTAGTTCTGGGGAGCTGTTTTTT. It codes for CASSDYRTSSGELFF.